The 17 T cell receptor beta chains listed next were all sequenced from one sample in a study of blood T cell repertoires in COVID-19. Only in-frame clones appear in the TCRdb table, and some are missing; sequencing was by immunoSEQ multiplex PCR. This repertoire shows some 230,000 clones, approximately 81% found once; its top ten account for around 0.97%. Input material: peripheral blood. All receptors derive from a man aged 40-50 years with acute or convalescent COVID-19.

The rearrangement links TRBV27 to TRBJ1-1; D is undetermined. The ends were cut back, 4 bases at V and 7 bases at J, with 13 bases in the middle. CDR1 MNHEY and CDR2 SMNVEV come from the germline V gene (reference sequence). The CDR3 is 13 residues long. CDR3 bases: TGTGCCAGCAGTTCTGAGGCGGGATTTGAAGCTTTCTTT. Translated: CASSSEAGFEAFF.

This chain joins TRBV11-3 and TRBJ2-7, with D perhaps TRBD1 (6 bases). The CDR3 runs to 12 residues. The V gene lost 6 bases and the J gene lost 2 bases, with 8 bases spanning the gap. Germline CDR1 reads SGHNT; CDR2 reads YENEEA. The CDR3 spells CASRDRAYEQYF. The CDR3 DNA follows: TGTGCCAGCAGGGACAGAGCCTACGAGCAGTACTTC.

The chain links TRBV12-3 or TRBV12-4 to TRBJ1-2; D ambiguous. CDR3 length: 13 residues. V lost 6 bases and J 8 bases, leaving 16 bases between the germline ends. CDR3 sequence (DNA): TGTGCCAGCAGCCCCGCCCCCGCGGTAGGCTACACCTTC. This translates into CASSPAPAVGYTF.

The J gene is TRBJ2-1, the V gene TRBV6-6; possibly TRBD1 for D (5 bases). The V end was cut by 7 bases, the J end by 0 bases, with 16 bases between. Germline V gene lookup returns CDR1 MNHNY and CDR2 SVGAGI (reference sequence). The CDR3 spans 16 residues. CDR3 DNA sequence: TGTGCCAGCACCCAGGAGATGACAGACTCCTACAATGAGCAGTTCTTC. Translating it yields CASTQEMTDSYNEQFF.

This chain connects TRBV18 to TRBJ2-7, with 10 bases fitting TRBD1. Germline CDR1 reads KGHSH; CDR2 reads LQKENI. This CDR3 is built from 14 residues. J gave up 5 bases and V 2 bases, and 3 bases lay outside the gene matches. The CDR3 DNA reads TGTGCCAGCTCACCAGGGACAGGGGCGAACGAGCAGTACTTC. Translation: CASSPGTGANEQYF.

The V call is TRBV10-2, the J call TRBJ2-1, with D possibly TRBD2 on 6 matching bases. The CDR3 runs to 14 residues. Trimming removed 5 bases from V and 2 bases from J, with 10 bases in between. Germline values: CDR1 WSHSY, CDR2 SAAADI. CDR3 in DNA: TGCGCCAGCAGTAAAGGCGGGGCCTACAATGAGCAGTTCTTC. This encodes CASSKGGAYNEQFF.

This sequence joins TRBV5-6 and TRBJ1-2; 8 bases are a match to TRBD1. J lost 6 bases, V lost 5 bases, and 9 bases had no gene match. CDR3 length: 14 amino acids. Germline V gene lookup returns CDR1 SGHDT and CDR2 YYEEEE. CDR3 residues: CASSYSGQGHGYTF. For the CDR3, the DNA is TGTGCCAGCAGTTACTCCGGACAGGGTCATGGCTACACCTTC.

About this clone itself: The germline gene is not matched at one end of the junction; a read error may be the cause. The rearrangement joins TRBV19 to TRBJ1-5; TRBD1 might be the D (5 bases). Germline V gene lookup returns CDR1 LNHDA and CDR2 SQIVND (reference sequence). This CDR3 region has 19 residues. The CDR3 region is CASSIVPDTQFSSDQPQHF. In DNA, the CDR3 is TGTGCCAGTAGTATAGTGCCGGACACCCAATTTTCTAGCGATCAGCCCCAGCATTTT.

The rearrangement joins TRBV6-5 to TRBJ2-7; 7 bases are shared with TRBD1. Germline V CDR1 and CDR2: MNHEY, SVGAGI. The CDR3 is 13 residues long. The ends lost 6 bases at V and 5 bases at J; junction bases unmatched: 7. CDR3 region: CASRPGTVNEQYF. CDR3 sequence (DNA): TGTGCCAGCAGACCCGGGACAGTCAACGAGCAGTACTTC.

V is TRBV6-5 and J is TRBJ1-1; 7 bases fit TRBD1. V shed 0 bases and J 2 bases; nucleotides not matched to a gene: 3. This CDR3 is 15 amino acids long. The V gene's germline CDR1 is MNHEY and CDR2 SVGAGI. The CDR3 sequence is CASSYSRGGNTEAFF. The CDR3 DNA is TGTGCCAGCAGTTACTCGCGAGGGGGCAACACTGAAGCTTTCTTT.

The CDR3 coding sequence is TGCGCCAGCAGTGAGACAGCCCAAGGGCCCCAGCATTTT. It encodes CASSETAQGPQHF. The gene calls are TRBV10-1 and TRBJ1-5, with D uncertain. The CDR3 totals 13 residues. The V end lost 2 bases, the J end lost 9 bases, and 11 bases lay between the germline ends. Germline assignment: CDR1 WNHNN and CDR2 SYGVQD (reference sequence).

The V gene is TRBV5-4, the J gene TRBJ1-2, with TRBD1 as a possible D gene (6 bases). CDR3 length equals 14 residues. Germline V gene sequence: CDR1 SGHNT, CDR2 YYREEE (reference sequence). With 4 bases removed from V and 2 bases from J, the gap between germline ends came to 12 bases. CDR3 sequence reads: CASSRGRGNYGYTF. The CDR3 nucleotides read TGTGCCAGCAGCCGGGGGCGGGGGAACTATGGCTACACCTTC.

The chain is built from TRBV7-9 and TRBJ1-1, with 9 nucleotides matching TRBD1. The germline CDR1 and CDR2 sequences are SEHNR and FQNEAQ (reference sequence). This CDR3 is 13 amino acids long. The trim removed 5 bases at V and 4 bases at J, leaving 2 bases unmatched. In nucleotides, the CDR3 is TGTGCCAGCAGCCCGACAGGGGGCACTGAAGCTTTCTTT. This gives the protein CASSPTGGTEAFF.

The chain recombines TRBV5-1 with TRBJ2-1, with 8 bases that match TRBD2. There are 12 residues in the CDR3. The trim removed 4 bases at V and 15 bases at J, leaving 9 bases unmatched. Germline lookup yields CDR1 SGHRS and CDR2 YFSETQ. This CDR3 is CASSTTGGEWFF. The CDR3, as DNA: TGCGCCAGCAGCACCACCGGGGGGGAATGGTTCTTC.

The chain joins TRBV12-3 or TRBV12-4 to TRBJ2-1, with 9 bases that match TRBD2. Germline trimming cut 6 bases from V and 8 bases from J; bases unmatched to any gene: 5. There are 13 residues in the CDR3. CDR3 protein: CASSPGTSHEQFF. DNA for the CDR3: TGTGCCAGCAGCCCTGGGACTAGCCATGAGCAGTTCTTC.

This clone was found a few times. This rearrangement joins TRBV2 to TRBJ1-4; D gene unclear. This CDR3 has 14 residues. CDR1 is SNHLY and CDR2 is FYNNEI in the germline V gene. V lost 7 bases, J lost 7 bases, and 16 bases lay in between. CDR3 sequence reads: CASTAVGSGEKLFF. DNA for the CDR3: TGTGCCAGCACCGCTGTGGGTTCGGGTGAAAAACTGTTTTTT.

This chain uses TRBV5-8 with TRBJ2-7; 10 bases line up with TRBD2. J was trimmed by 5 bases and V by 4 bases; bases with no gene match: 18. CDR3 length: 18 amino acids. Germline V gives CDR1 SGHTS, CDR2 YDEGEE. CDR3 loop: CASSPDYFKRGGIDEQYF. The DNA of the CDR3 is TGTGCCAGCAGCCCGGACTACTTTAAGCGGGGGGGCATTGACGAGCAGTACTTC.